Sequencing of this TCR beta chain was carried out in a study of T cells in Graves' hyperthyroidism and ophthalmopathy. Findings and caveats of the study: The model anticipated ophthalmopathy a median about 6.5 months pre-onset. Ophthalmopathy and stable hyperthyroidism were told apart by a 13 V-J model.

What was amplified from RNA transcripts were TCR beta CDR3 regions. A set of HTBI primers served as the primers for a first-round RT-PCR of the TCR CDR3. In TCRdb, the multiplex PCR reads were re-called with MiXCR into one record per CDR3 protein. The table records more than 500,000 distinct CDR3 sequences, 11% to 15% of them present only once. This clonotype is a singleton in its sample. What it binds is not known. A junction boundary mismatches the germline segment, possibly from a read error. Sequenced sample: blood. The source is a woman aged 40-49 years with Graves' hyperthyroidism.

CDR3 sequence (DNA): TGCGCCAGCGGCCACAGGGGATTCACAGATACGCAGTATTTT. This translates into CASGHRGFTDTQYF. The chain recombines TRBV4-1 with TRBJ2-3; 7 bases line up with TRBD1. The CDR3 extends over 14 amino acids. From germline, CDR1 is MGHRA and CDR2 YSYEKL.